The 26 T cell receptor beta chains below all came from one sample that was sequenced in a study of PD-L1 blockade in urothelial cancer. The time point denotes: pretreatment peripheral blood. Here immunoSEQ multiplex PCR was the method, and the copy in TCRdb shows in-frame clones only, minus some. The data hold about 38,000 clones, with approximately 86% observed a single time. The input for sequencing was PBMCs, taken around atezolizumab (anti-PD-L1) treatment. The receptors come from a man of 80 years or more with urothelial cancer.

This clone appeared once. This CDR3 reads CAISAGTDTQYF. The CDR3 region has the DNA TGTGCCATCAGTGCAGGCACAGATACGCAGTATTTT. The rearrangement joins TRBV10-3 to TRBJ2-3; D gene unclear. Germline V lookup: CDR1 ENHRY, CDR2 SYGVKD. V lost 4 bases, J lost 1 base, and 3 bases lay in between. This CDR3 spans 12 amino acids.

This rearrangement joins TRBV19 to TRBJ1-1; 7 nucleotides line up with TRBD1. Trimming removed 9 bases from V and 0 bases from J; junction bases left unmatched: 16. CDR1 and CDR2 (germline): LNHDA, SQIVND (reference sequence). This CDR3 comprises 17 residues. CDR3 coding DNA: TGTGCCAGCCAAAGACAGGGAACCACACGGATGAACACTGAAGCTTTCTTT. This sequence encodes CASQRQGTTRMNTEAFF.

This rearrangement joins TRBV5-6 to TRBJ2-1, with TRBD1 matching over 9 bases. Germline V CDR1 and CDR2: SGHDT, YYEEEE. The ends lost 4 bases at V and 2 bases at J; junction bases unmatched: 4. This CDR3 is 15 amino acids long. CDR3 bases: TGTGCCAGCAGCCGCCGACAGGGGGCCTACAATGAGCAGTTCTTC. Translation gives CASSRRQGAYNEQFF.

The chain links TRBV19 to TRBJ1-5; D is ambiguous. This CDR3 is built from 12 residues. V was cut by 5 bases and J by 4 bases, with 6 bases left in between. Germline CDR1 is LNHDA and CDR2 is SQIVND (reference sequence). CDR3 coding DNA: TGTGCCAGTAGTGTCAGAAATCAGCCCCAGCATTTT. Its protein product is CASSVRNQPQHF.

The rearrangement joins TRBV11-2 to TRBJ1-1; possibly TRBD1 for D (6 bases). Trimming shortened V by 4 bases and J by 4 bases, and 13 bases separated the two germline ends. Germline-derived CDR1 and CDR2 are SGHAT and FQNNGV. The CDR3 extends over 14 amino acids. The CDR3 region is CASSWAGGGTEAFF. For the CDR3, the DNA is TGTGCCAGCAGCTGGGCGGGAGGGGGCACTGAAGCTTTCTTT.

The chain joins TRBV30 to TRBJ2-7, with D uncertain. V lost 2 bases and J 4 bases, leaving 12 bases between the germline ends. This CDR3 region has 13 residues. The germline gives CDR1 GTSNPN, CDR2 SVGIG (reference sequence). CDR3 coding DNA: TGTGCCTGGAGTTCCGGGTCCCTATACGAGCAGTACTTC. Translating gives CAWSSGSLYEQYF.

V is TRBV27 and J is TRBJ2-7; TRBD1 agrees at 9 bases. From germline, CDR1 is MNHEY and CDR2 SMNVEV (reference sequence). V was clipped by 4 bases and J by 2 bases; unmatched bases: 12. The CDR3 has 17 residues. In DNA form, the CDR3 reads TGTGCCAGCAGTTCCCCCGGGACAGGGCTAGGGGCCTACGAGCAGTACTTC. It translates to CASSSPGTGLGAYEQYF.

The CDR3 spells CASSPGLAGDGEQYF. The CDR3 DNA follows: TGTGCCAGCTCACCTGGATTAGCGGGAGATGGGGAGCAGTACTTC. V and J are TRBV18 and TRBJ2-7; 9 bases are shared with TRBD2. The J segment lost 7 bases and the V segment lost 3 bases, leaving 10 bases of the junction unmatched. This CDR3 is 15 amino acids long. Germline assignment: CDR1 KGHSH and CDR2 LQKENI.

The V gene is TRBV5-1, the J gene TRBJ2-1, with D unclear. The V gene lost 3 bases and the J gene lost 6 bases, with 13 bases spanning the gap. The CDR3 has 14 residues. Germline V gives CDR1 SGHRS, CDR2 YFSETQ. In nucleotides, the CDR3 is TGCGCCAGCAGCTCGTACAGTGTGACCAATGAGCAGTTCTTC. It encodes CASSSYSVTNEQFF.

The rearrangement links TRBV4-3 to TRBJ2-3; possible D gene TRBD2, 6 bases. Germline-derived CDR1 and CDR2 are LGHNA and YSLEER. This CDR3 region has 15 residues. V was shortened by 4 bases and J by 6 bases, with 17 bases between the two germline ends. The CDR3 region is CASSRGFGDSDTQYF. The CDR3 nucleotides read TGCGCCAGCAGCCGGGGCTTCGGGGACTCCGATACGCAGTATTTT.

The genes are TRBV2 and TRBJ1-3, with D perhaps matching TRBD1 (5 bases). V gave up 4 bases and J gave up 2 bases, with 12 bases separating them. The CDR3 has 15 amino acids. Germline CDR1 is SNHLY and CDR2 is FYNNEI. The CDR3 region has the DNA TGTGCCAGCAGTGTATGGGGGGGGACTGGAAACACCATATATTTT. Its translation is CASSVWGGTGNTIYF.

The V and J genes are TRBV5-6 and TRBJ2-1; D is uncertain. In germline, CDR1 is SGHDT, CDR2 YYEEEE. CDR3 length equals 16 residues. V lost 3 bases, J lost 4 bases, and 17 bases lay in between. In nucleotides, the CDR3 is TGTGCCAGCAGCTCCCCCGGATCAGACACTTACAATGAGCAGTTCTTC. Protein product: CASSSPGSDTYNEQFF.

This clone was detected only once. V gene TRBV19 combines with J gene TRBJ2-7; 9 bases are shared with TRBD1. Per the germline V gene, CDR1 is LNHDA and CDR2 is SQIVND (reference sequence). This CDR3 region has 14 residues. Losses at the gene ends were 6 bases for V and 2 bases for J; bases not matched to a gene: 5. CDR3 residues: CASRDRGSPYEQYF. The DNA for the CDR3 is TGTGCCAGTAGGGACAGGGGTTCCCCCTACGAGCAGTACTTC.

This chain connects TRBV5-4 to TRBJ2-5; 9 positions match TRBD2. Trimming at V came to 1 base and at J to 5 bases, leaving 9 bases not matched to a gene. The germline CDR1 and CDR2 sequences are SGHNT and YYREEE (reference sequence). The CDR3 runs 16 residues. CDR3 in DNA: TGTGCCAGCAGCTTGAGGGCGGGAGGGCGAGGGGAGACCCAGTACTTC. It specifies CASSLRAGGRGETQYF.

This clone came up once. The chain links TRBV9 to TRBJ2-3; 11 bases line up with TRBD2. Trimming removed 5 bases from V and 2 bases from J; junction bases left unmatched: 4. This CDR3 has 15 residues. Germline CDR1 SGDLS, CDR2 YYNGEE. CDR3 sequence: CASSMGLADTDTQYF. The CDR3 coding sequence is TGTGCCAGCAGTATGGGACTAGCGGACACAGATACGCAGTATTTT.

This clone occurred a few times. The V and J genes are TRBV29-1 and TRBJ2-1, with a possible D match to TRBD2 (6 bases). V lost 7 bases, J lost 7 bases, and 8 bases lay in between. The CDR3 length is 10 residues. Looked up from germline, CDR1 is SQVTM and CDR2 is ANQGSEA. CDR3 in amino acids: CSGLVNEQFF. The CDR3 DNA follows: TGCAGCGGACTAGTGAATGAGCAGTTCTTC.

J is TRBJ1-2 and V is TRBV5-5, with D perhaps matching TRBD1 (5 bases). The CDR3 is 15 residues long. Trimming removed 4 bases from V and 6 bases from J, with 19 bases in between. Germline V lookup: CDR1 SGHKS, CDR2 YYEKEE (reference sequence). The CDR3 region has the DNA TGTGCCAGCAGCCGGATATCGGGGGATCCCAATGGCTACACCTTC. Protein product: CASSRISGDPNGYTF.

The genes are TRBV19 and TRBJ2-4; 7 nucleotides agree with TRBD1. CDR3 length equals 15 residues. V lost 7 bases to trimming and J lost 4 bases; unmatched junction nucleotides: 10. Germline CDR1 reads LNHDA; CDR2 reads SQIVND (reference sequence). Written as DNA, the CDR3 is TGTGCCAGTACCCACAAGGGGACAGAGAAAAACATTCAGTACTTC. This translates into CASTHKGTEKNIQYF.

This clone was counted ten times or more. The rearrangement uses TRBV25-1 and TRBJ2-1, with 7 nucleotides matching TRBD1. Germline-derived CDR1 and CDR2 are MGHDK and SYGVNS. Unmatched junction bases numbered 11, after V lost 8 bases and J lost 7 bases. The CDR3 contains 14 residues. The CDR3 DNA is TGTGCCAGCTCTCATACAGGGGATGTGAATGAGCAGTTCTTC. It is translated as CASSHTGDVNEQFF.

V is TRBV6-1 and J is TRBJ1-5; TRBD1 aligns across 9 bases. The germline gives CDR1 MNHNS, CDR2 SASEGT. This CDR3 is 16 amino acids long. V trimming: 1 base; J trimming: 6 bases; junction bases outside the gene matches: 7. In DNA form, the CDR3 reads TGTGCCAGCAGTGAAGTAAACAGGGGGCGCGGTCAGCCCCAGCATTTT. Amino acid sequence: CASSEVNRGRGQPQHF.

The chain links TRBV4-3 to TRBJ2-3; 8 positions match TRBD1. CDR3 length equals 18 residues. The trim removed 6 bases at V and 3 bases at J, leaving 17 bases unmatched. Germline assignment: CDR1 LGHNA and CDR2 YSLEER. CDR3 nucleotides: TGCGCCAGCAGGCCCCCGGACAGGGTACCAGCAAGGACAGATACGCAGTATTTT. Its protein is CASRPPDRVPARTDTQYF.

This clone turned up a few times. The rearrangement joins TRBV6-6 to TRBJ2-7; tentatively, D is TRBD1 (5 bases). The ends were cut back, 5 bases at V and 2 bases at J, with 7 bases in the middle. This CDR3 contains 12 residues. The germline CDR1 and CDR2 sequences are MNHNY and SVGAGI (reference sequence). DNA for the CDR3: TGTGCCAGCAGTCTAGGGGCCTACGAGCAGTACTTC. It yields the protein CASSLGAYEQYF.

The chain carries TRBV6-1 and TRBJ1-1, with unresolved D. Trimming took off 6 bases at V and 8 bases at J, with 7 bases between the two ends. The germline V gene has CDR1 MNHNS and CDR2 SASEGT. The CDR3 is made up of 10 amino acids. The CDR3 loop reads CASRGLEAFF. The CDR3 DNA is TGTGCCAGCAGAGGACTAGAAGCTTTCTTT.

The chain links TRBV11-2 to TRBJ2-7; 7 nucleotides agree with TRBD1. CDR3 length: 14 amino acids. In germline, CDR1 is SGHAT, CDR2 FQNNGV. Trimming removed 5 bases from V and 1 base from J; junction bases left unmatched: 5. The CDR3 nucleotides read TGTGCCAGCAGCAAACCGGGACAGTCCTACGAGCAGTACTTC. Its translation is CASSKPGQSYEQYF.

The J gene is TRBJ2-5, the V gene TRBV6-5; 11 nucleotides match TRBD2. Germline-derived CDR1 and CDR2 are MNHEY and SVGAGI. The V segment lost 2 bases and the J segment 3 bases; nucleotides outside the gene matches: 2. The CDR3 contains 15 residues. CDR3 coding DNA: TGTGCCAGCAGTTACGTGACTAGCGGGAAAGAGACCCAGTACTTC. This gives the protein CASSYVTSGKETQYF.

This clone was seen once. The chain has TRBV5-6 and TRBJ1-2; 11 bases agree with TRBD1. Trimming took 4 bases from V and 3 from J; bases not matched to a gene: 2. The CDR3 has 14 residues. The germline V gene encodes CDR1 SGHDT and CDR2 YYEEEE. Here the CDR3 reads CASSRDRGDYGYTF. The CDR3 nucleotides are TGTGCCAGCAGCAGGGACAGGGGGGACTATGGCTACACCTTC.